Each of the 31 T cell receptor beta chains below was sequenced from the same sample in a study of PD-1 blockade in classical Hodgkin lymphoma. No patient escaped relapse after autologous stem cell transplantation, and brentuximab vedotin exposure varied. Only in-frame clones appear in the TCRdb table, and some are missing; sequencing was by immunoSEQ multiplex PCR. The sample consists of roughly 42,000 clones, approximately 64% of them appearing once. This sample comprised peripheral blood mononuclear cells (PBMCs), obtained at baseline. The receptors shown here come from a human donor with classical Hodgkin lymphoma.

The chain is built from TRBV2 and TRBJ1-1; 7 positions agree with TRBD1. Germline values: CDR1 SNHLY, CDR2 FYNNEI. This CDR3 spans 13 amino acids. After removal of 6 bases from V and 7 bases from J, the junction contained 8 bases not matched to a gene. The CDR3 DNA sequence: TGTGCCAGCAGGGTAAACAGGGGAGGTGAAGCTTTCTTT. Its protein product is CASRVNRGGEAFF.

This chain joins TRBV16 and TRBJ2-1; D remains unclear. Trimming pared 0 bases from V and 7 bases from J, leaving 4 bases between. Germline CDR1 is KGHSY and CDR2 is FQNENV. CDR3 size: 12 residues. In nucleotides, the CDR3 is TGTGCCAGCAGCCAATCTAGGAATGAGCAGTTCTTC. It codes for CASSQSRNEQFF.

V and J are TRBV7-9 and TRBJ2-7, with TRBD2 as a possible D gene (6 bases). Germline loops: CDR1 SEHNR, CDR2 FQNEAQ (reference sequence). Trimming removed 5 bases from V and 2 bases from J, with 16 bases in between. The CDR3 loop spans 15 amino acids. CDR3 coding DNA: TGTGCCAGCAGCCCCGGGAGAGGGGCGACCTACGAGCAGTACTTC. Translating it yields CASSPGRGATYEQYF.

The gene calls are TRBV6-5 and TRBJ1-2; D remains ambiguous. Between the trimmed V and J ends, which lost 6 bases and 3 bases, there was a span of 11 bases. CDR3 length: 13 residues. Germline values: CDR1 MNHEY, CDR2 SVGAGI. CDR3 loop: CASRSRRHYGYTF. Here the CDR3 DNA reads TGTGCCAGCAGGAGCAGGCGACACTATGGCTACACCTTC.

The chain employs TRBV6-5 and TRBJ2-7; TRBD1 agrees at 7 bases. This CDR3 has 11 amino acids. The J segment lost 4 bases and the V segment lost 11 bases, leaving 5 bases of the junction unmatched. Per germline, CDR1 MNHEY and CDR2 SVGAGI. The CDR3 nucleotides are TGTGCCCTGGGACAGACGTACGAGCAGTACTTC. Amino acids: CALGQTYEQYF.

This chain joins TRBV4-2 and TRBJ2-3, with 7 positions matching TRBD2. CDR1 and CDR2 from the germline V gene are LGHNA and YNFKEQ. V dropped 4 bases and J dropped 5; count of bases not matched to a gene: 12. This CDR3 is 16 amino acids long. The CDR3 loop is CASSPGLGLGEDTQYF. The CDR3 DNA reads as TGTGCCAGCAGCCCCGGATTAGGACTAGGTGAAGATACGCAGTATTTT.

This chain uses TRBV7-9 with TRBJ2-3; D perhaps matches TRBD1 (5 bases). The CDR3 runs 14 residues. V lost 5 bases, J lost 0 bases, and 9 bases lay in between. Germline V gene sequence: CDR1 SEHNR, CDR2 FQNEAQ (reference sequence). This chain's CDR3 is CASSQGDSTDTQYF. DNA of the CDR3: TGTGCCAGCAGCCAAGGGGATAGCACAGATACGCAGTATTTT.

This clone showed up just a few times. The rearrangement uses TRBV6-6 and TRBJ2-3; 7 nucleotides align to TRBD1. The germline V gene encodes CDR1 MNHNY and CDR2 SVGAGI (reference sequence). The CDR3 length is 14 residues. V shed 5 bases and J 2 bases; nucleotides not matched to a gene: 4. The CDR3 protein is CASSPQGNTDTQYF. The CDR3 DNA reads TGTGCCAGCAGTCCACAGGGGAACACAGATACGCAGTATTTT.

DNA for the CDR3: TGTGCCAGCAGCGTAGGGGAAGTCGGCGAGCAGTACTTC. This encodes CASSVGEVGEQYF. V and J are TRBV9 and TRBJ2-7; unclear D gene. The CDR3 length is 13 residues. Germline V gives CDR1 SGDLS, CDR2 YYNGEE. Trimming took 0 bases from V and 6 from J, leaving 10 bases between them.

The rearrangement links TRBV28 to TRBJ2-2, with 10 bases matching TRBD2. V was pared by 0 bases and J by 5 bases, with 18 bases of the junction left unmatched. The CDR3 has 21 amino acids. Germline loops: CDR1 MDHEN, CDR2 SYDVKM. CDR3 bases: TGTGCCAGCAGTTTATGGGCTCAGGAGGGCCTAGCGGGAGTTGGTACCGGGGAGCTGTTTTTT. Its translation is CASSLWAQEGLAGVGTGELFF.

This rearrangement joins TRBV7-8 to TRBJ2-5, with D uncertain. Trimming shortened V by 6 bases and J by 5 bases, and 10 bases separated the two germline ends. The germline V gene has CDR1 SGHVS and CDR2 FQNEAQ. This CDR3 comprises 12 residues. CDR3: CASSLGRETQYF. DNA for the CDR3: TGTGCCAGCAGTTTGGGCCGGGAGACCCAGTACTTC.

The chain uses TRBV10-3 and TRBJ1-2, with TRBD1 matching over 7 bases. The trim removed 7 bases at V and 7 bases at J, leaving 12 bases unmatched. CDR1 and CDR2 from the germline V gene are ENHRY and SYGVKD. There are 14 residues in the CDR3. The CDR3 DNA reads as TGTGCCATCACAGGGGGGGCTCAGGGAGGTGGCTACACCTTC. As protein: CAITGGAQGGGYTF.

The genes are TRBV11-2 and TRBJ2-7, with 9 bases identical to TRBD1. This CDR3 is built from 14 residues. V trimming: 4 bases; J trimming: 6 bases; junction bases outside the gene matches: 7. Germline loops: CDR1 SGHAT, CDR2 FQNNGV. CDR3 protein: CASSSGTGFSEQYF. DNA for the CDR3: TGTGCCAGCAGCTCCGGGACAGGGTTTAGCGAGCAGTACTTC.

This sequence joins TRBV7-2 and TRBJ1-5; D unclear. Germline assignment: CDR1 SGHTA and CDR2 FQGNSA. The CDR3 spans 15 residues. Trimming removed 1 base at V and 0 bases at J, with 7 bases between. CDR3 loop: CASSLEQDSNQPQHF. In nucleotides, the CDR3 is TGTGCCAGCAGCTTAGAGCAGGATAGCAATCAGCCCCAGCATTTT.

The chain is built from TRBV7-6 and TRBJ1-5; D is ambiguous. With 3 bases removed from V and 2 bases from J, the gap between germline ends came to 8 bases. This CDR3 region has 14 residues. Germline lookup yields CDR1 SGHVS and CDR2 FNYEAQ. The CDR3 spells CASSFGNGNQPQHF. Here the CDR3 DNA reads TGTGCCAGCAGCTTCGGGAATGGCAATCAGCCCCAGCATTTT.

The rearrangement links TRBV7-9 to TRBJ2-7; D uncertain. This CDR3 has 12 residues. V dropped 5 bases and J dropped 4 bases, with 9 bases sitting between them. Germline V gene lookup returns CDR1 SEHNR and CDR2 FQNEAQ (reference sequence). CDR3 DNA sequence: TGTGCCAGCAGCGACGGACGTTACGAGCAGTACTTC. The encoded protein is CASSDGRYEQYF.

The chain employs TRBV7-6 and TRBJ2-5, with D possibly TRBD1 on 6 matching bases. Germline V lookup: CDR1 SGHVS, CDR2 FNYEAQ. The CDR3 is 13 residues long. Trimming left V 3 bases short and J 4 bases short, with 9 bases between. CDR3 in DNA: TGTGCCAGCAGCTTGGGCAGGGGAGAGACCCAGTACTTC. Translated, it gives CASSLGRGETQYF. Together with reference TRBV7-6 and TRBJ2-5, the CDR3 gives the full variable domain: GAGVSQSPRYKVTKRGQDVALRCDPISGHVSLYWYRQALGQGPEFLTYFNYEAQQDKSGLPNDRFSAERPEGSISTLTIQRTEQRDSAMYRCASSLGRGETQYFGPGTRLLVL.

V usage is TRBV27 and J usage is TRBJ1-1; possible D gene TRBD1, 6 bases. This CDR3 is 13 amino acids long. The V end lost 7 bases, the J end lost 5 bases, and 14 bases lay between the germline ends. Germline V gene lookup returns CDR1 MNHEY and CDR2 SMNVEV (reference sequence). The CDR3 spells CASTSGALTEAFF. In nucleotides, the CDR3 is TGTGCCAGCACCTCAGGGGCTTTGACTGAAGCTTTCTTT.

J is TRBJ1-4 and V is TRBV30; no definite D call. The V and J ends lost 5 bases and 8 bases respectively, with 9 bases between them. Germline V CDR1 and CDR2: GTSNPN, SVGIG (reference sequence). There are 11 residues in the CDR3. Here the CDR3 DNA reads TGTGCCTGGCGGACGGACGAAAAACTGTTTTTT. Translated: CAWRTDEKLFF.

The rearrangement links TRBV18 to TRBJ2-5; 7 bases fit TRBD1. V was pared by 3 bases and J by 1 base, with 2 bases of the junction left unmatched. The CDR3 is 14 residues long. CDR1 is KGHSH and CDR2 is LQKENI in the germline V gene. The CDR3 reads CASSPRDSQETQYF. The CDR3 region has the DNA TGTGCCAGCTCACCCAGGGACAGCCAAGAGACCCAGTACTTC.

The V call is TRBV28, the J call TRBJ1-2, with D hard to call. The germline V and J ends were trimmed by 8 bases and 4 bases, with 14 bases remaining between them. The CDR3 has 13 amino acids. CDR1 and CDR2 from the germline V gene are MDHEN and SYDVKM. This chain's CDR3 is CASYQGFGYGYTF. The CDR3 DNA sequence: TGTGCCAGCTACCAAGGCTTCGGCTATGGCTACACCTTC.

CDR3 loop: CASSPPGEEYEQYF. The CDR3 bases are TGTGCCAGCTCACCTCCGGGAGAGGAGTACGAGCAGTACTTC. The V call is TRBV18, the J call TRBJ2-7; tentatively, D is TRBD2 (6 bases). CDR1 is KGHSH, CDR2 LQKENI, per germline. With 3 bases removed from V and 4 bases from J, the gap between germline ends came to 13 bases. The CDR3 contains 14 residues. Combining the CDR3 with reference TRBV18 and TRBJ2-7 gives the whole variable domain NAGVMQNPRHLVRRRGQEARLRCSPMKGHSHVYWYRQLPEEGLKFMVYLQKENIIDESGMPKERFSAEFPKEGPSILRIQQVVRGDSAAYFCASSPPGEEYEQYFGPGTRLTVT.

The V gene is TRBV7-9, the J gene TRBJ1-5; TRBD1 aligns across 7 bases. Germline trimming cut 5 bases from V and 6 bases from J; bases unmatched to any gene: 7. The CDR3 runs to 14 residues. In germline, CDR1 is SEHNR, CDR2 FQNEAQ (reference sequence). The CDR3 nucleotides are TGTGCCAGCAGCCGACAGGGTCTGCGTCAGCCCCAGCATTTT. Amino acid sequence: CASSRQGLRQPQHF. The complete variable domain, with remaining parts taken from reference TRBV7-9 and TRBJ1-5, reads DTGVSQNPRHKITKRGQNVTFRCDPISEHNRLYWYRQTLGQGPEFLTYFQNEAQLEKSRLLSDRFSAERPKGSFSTLEIQRTEQGDSAMYLCASSRQGLRQPQHFGDGTRLSIL.

V is TRBV6-6 and J is TRBJ2-2, with D hard to call. Germline V gene lookup returns CDR1 MNHNY and CDR2 SVGAGI (reference sequence). This CDR3 spans 11 amino acids. The V end lost 2 bases, the J end lost 6 bases, and 1 base lay between the germline ends. This CDR3 is CASSYAGELFF. The CDR3 DNA sequence: TGTGCCAGCAGTTACGCCGGGGAGCTGTTTTTT.

This clone was recorded only once. This rearrangement joins TRBV5-8 to TRBJ1-4; 9 bases agree with TRBD1. CDR3 length: 15 amino acids. Trimming removed 4 bases from V and 1 base from J; junction bases left unmatched: 2. The germline gives CDR1 SGHTS, CDR2 YDEGEE. The CDR3 region has the DNA TGTGCCAGCAGCCAGGGACAGGGAACTAATGAAAAACTGTTTTTT. Translating gives CASSQGQGTNEKLFF. The complete variable domain, with remaining parts taken from reference TRBV5-8 and TRBJ1-4, reads EAGVTQSPTHLIKTRGQQATLRCSPISGHTSVYWYQQALGLGLQFLLWYDEGEERNRGNFPPRFSGRQFPNYSSELNVNALELEDSALYLCASSQGQGTNEKLFFGSGTQLSVL.

This clone was seen only a few times. The rearrangement links TRBV30 to TRBJ1-2; D is uncertain. V was shortened by 1 base and J by 4 bases, with 10 bases between the two germline ends. Germline V gene data show CDR1 as GTSNPN and CDR2 as SVGIG (reference sequence). This CDR3 has 13 residues. The CDR3 protein is CAWSDRRLYGYTF. The CDR3 coding sequence is TGTGCCTGGAGTGACAGACGACTCTATGGCTACACCTTC. The full variable domain, rest sourced from reference TRBV30 and TRBJ1-2, is SQTIHQWPATLVQPVGSPLSLECTVEGTSNPNLYWYRQAAGRGLQLLFYSVGIGQISSEVPQNLSASRPQDRQFILSSKKLLLSDSGFYLCAWSDRRLYGYTFGSGTRLTVV.

The chain links TRBV28 to TRBJ2-6, with 8 bases matching TRBD1. Germline values: CDR1 MDHEN, CDR2 SYDVKM. This CDR3 is 19 amino acids long. With 2 bases clipped from V and 0 bases from J, the junction kept 9 bases outside the gene matches. CDR3: CASSLVLGQESSGANVLTF. The CDR3 region has the DNA TGTGCCAGCAGTTTAGTGTTGGGACAGGAGAGCTCTGGGGCCAACGTCCTGACTTTC.

This clone has only a few counts. The chain combines TRBV30 with TRBJ1-2, with a weak D call TRBD1 (5 bases). The CDR3 totals 15 residues. V shed 1 base and J shed 4 bases, with 16 bases lying between them. Germline CDR1 and CDR2: GTSNPN and SVGIG (reference sequence). The CDR3 DNA follows: TGTGCCTGGAGTGCTAGACAGATCATCCTCTATGGCTACACCTTC. Protein: CAWSARQIILYGYTF.

This chain joins TRBV18 and TRBJ2-7, with 9 bases matching TRBD1. The CDR3 extends over 14 amino acids. V dropped 4 bases and J dropped 3; count of bases not matched to a gene: 4. Germline assignment: CDR1 KGHSH and CDR2 LQKENI. The CDR3 is CASSLRDRDYEQYF. The CDR3 region has the DNA TGTGCCAGCTCACTTAGGGACAGGGACTACGAGCAGTACTTC. The full variable domain, in which reference TRBV18 and TRBJ2-7 provide the parts outside the CDR3, is NAGVMQNPRHLVRRRGQEARLRCSPMKGHSHVYWYRQLPEEGLKFMVYLQKENIIDESGMPKERFSAEFPKEGPSILRIQQVVRGDSAAYFCASSLRDRDYEQYFGPGTRLTVT.

V and J are TRBV9 and TRBJ1-1; 8 bases are shared with TRBD1. Looked up from germline, CDR1 is SGDLS and CDR2 is YYNGEE. This CDR3 region has 13 residues. Trimming took 3 bases from V and 5 from J; bases not matched to a gene: 3. CDR3 loop: CASSAGGWTEAFF. In DNA, the CDR3 is TGTGCCAGCAGCGCAGGGGGCTGGACTGAAGCTTTCTTT.

The chain recombines TRBV14 with TRBJ2-7; no firm D call. V was shortened by 3 bases and J by 3 bases, with 12 bases between the two germline ends. Germline CDR1 SGHDN, CDR2 FVKESK. There are 14 residues in the CDR3. The CDR3 nucleotides are TGTGCCAGCAGCCAGAAGGGAAGAGGCTACGAGCAGTACTTC. Amino acid sequence: CASSQKGRGYEQYF.